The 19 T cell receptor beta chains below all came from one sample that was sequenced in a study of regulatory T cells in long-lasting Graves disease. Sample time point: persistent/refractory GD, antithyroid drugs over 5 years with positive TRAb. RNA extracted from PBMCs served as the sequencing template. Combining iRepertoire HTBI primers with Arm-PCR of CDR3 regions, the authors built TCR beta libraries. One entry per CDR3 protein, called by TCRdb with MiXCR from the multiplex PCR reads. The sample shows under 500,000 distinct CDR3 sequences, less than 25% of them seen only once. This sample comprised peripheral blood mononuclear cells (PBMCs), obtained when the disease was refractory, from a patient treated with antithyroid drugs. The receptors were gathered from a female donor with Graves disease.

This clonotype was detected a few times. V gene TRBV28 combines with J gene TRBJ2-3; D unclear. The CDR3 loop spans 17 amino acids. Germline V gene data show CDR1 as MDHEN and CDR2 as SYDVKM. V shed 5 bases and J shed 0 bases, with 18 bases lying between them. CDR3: CASSVTPGRPSTDTQYF. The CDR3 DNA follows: TGTGCCAGCAGTGTTACCCCCGGCAGGCCAAGCACAGATACGCAGTATTTT.

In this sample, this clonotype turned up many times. The CDR3 reads CAWSGSGRGLQETQYF. CDR3 bases: TGTGCCTGGAGTGGTAGCGGGAGAGGGCTGCAAGAGACCCAGTACTTC. The chain links TRBV30 to TRBJ2-5, with 9 bases fitting TRBD2. Germline V gives CDR1 GTSNPN, CDR2 SVGIG (reference sequence). Losses at the gene ends were 1 base for V and 2 bases for J; bases not matched to a gene: 8. This CDR3 comprises 16 residues.

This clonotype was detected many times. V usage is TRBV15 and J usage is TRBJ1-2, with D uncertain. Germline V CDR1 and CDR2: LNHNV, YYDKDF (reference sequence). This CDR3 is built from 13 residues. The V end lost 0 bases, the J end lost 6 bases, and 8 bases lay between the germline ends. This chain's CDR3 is CATSRDWRDGYTF. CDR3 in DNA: TGTGCCACCAGCAGAGATTGGAGAGATGGCTACACCTTC. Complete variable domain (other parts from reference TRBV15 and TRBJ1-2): DAMVIQNPRYQVTQFGKPVTLSCSQTLNHNVMYWYQQKSSQAPKLLFHYYDKDFNNEADTPDNFQSRRPNTSFCFLDIRSPGLGDTAMYLCATSRDWRDGYTFGSGTRLTVV.

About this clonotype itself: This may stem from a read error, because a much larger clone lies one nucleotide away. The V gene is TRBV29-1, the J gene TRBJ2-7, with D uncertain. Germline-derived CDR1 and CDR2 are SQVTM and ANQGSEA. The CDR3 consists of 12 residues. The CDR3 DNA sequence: TGCGGCGTGACGGTCCCCGACTACGAGCAGTACTTC. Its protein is CGVTVPDYEQYF.

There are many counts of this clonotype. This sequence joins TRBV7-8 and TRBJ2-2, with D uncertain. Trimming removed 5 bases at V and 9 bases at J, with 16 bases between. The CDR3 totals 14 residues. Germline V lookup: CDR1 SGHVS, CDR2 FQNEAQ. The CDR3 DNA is TGTGCCAGCAGCCACATAGAGTCTCGACGGGAGCTGTTTTTT. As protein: CASSHIESRRELFF.

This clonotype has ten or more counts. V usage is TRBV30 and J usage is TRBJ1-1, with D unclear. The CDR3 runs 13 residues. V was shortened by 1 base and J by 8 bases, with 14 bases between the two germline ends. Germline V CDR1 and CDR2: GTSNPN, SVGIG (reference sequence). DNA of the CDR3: TGTGCCTGGAGTGGGTCGGGTACAGAAGAAGCTTTCTTT. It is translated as CAWSGSGTEEAFF.

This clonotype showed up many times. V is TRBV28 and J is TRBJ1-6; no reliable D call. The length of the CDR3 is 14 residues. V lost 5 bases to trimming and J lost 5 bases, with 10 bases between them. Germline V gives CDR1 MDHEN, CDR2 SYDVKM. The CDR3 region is CASSPSGNNSPLHF. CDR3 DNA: TGTGCCAGCAGTCCTTCGGGGAATAATTCACCCCTCCACTTT.

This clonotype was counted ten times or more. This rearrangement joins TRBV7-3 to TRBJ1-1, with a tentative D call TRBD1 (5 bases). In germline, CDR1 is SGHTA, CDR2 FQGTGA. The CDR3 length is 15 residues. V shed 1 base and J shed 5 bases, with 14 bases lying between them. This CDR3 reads CASSLKSGRRTEAFF. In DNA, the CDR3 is TGTGCCAGCAGCTTAAAATCAGGGCGAAGAACTGAAGCTTTCTTT.

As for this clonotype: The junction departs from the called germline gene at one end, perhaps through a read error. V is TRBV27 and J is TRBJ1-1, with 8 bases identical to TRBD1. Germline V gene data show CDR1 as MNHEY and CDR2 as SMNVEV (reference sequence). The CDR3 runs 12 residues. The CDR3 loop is CAGSTGGTEAFF. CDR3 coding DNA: TGTGCCGGCAGTACAGGGGGTACTGAAGCTTTCTTT.

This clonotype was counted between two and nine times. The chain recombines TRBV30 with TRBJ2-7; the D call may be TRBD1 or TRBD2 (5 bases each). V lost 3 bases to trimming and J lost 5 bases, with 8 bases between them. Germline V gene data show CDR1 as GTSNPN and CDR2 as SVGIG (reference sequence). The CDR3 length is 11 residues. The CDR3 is CAWRSGHEQYF. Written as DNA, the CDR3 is TGTGCCTGGAGGTCGGGGCACGAGCAGTACTTC.

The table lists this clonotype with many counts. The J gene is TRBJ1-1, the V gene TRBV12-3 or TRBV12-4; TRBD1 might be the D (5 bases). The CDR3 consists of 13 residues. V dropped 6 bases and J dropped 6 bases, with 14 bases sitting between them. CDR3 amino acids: CASRRAQGAEAFF. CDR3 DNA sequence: TGTGCCAGCAGGCGAGCTCAGGGAGCTGAAGCTTTCTTT.

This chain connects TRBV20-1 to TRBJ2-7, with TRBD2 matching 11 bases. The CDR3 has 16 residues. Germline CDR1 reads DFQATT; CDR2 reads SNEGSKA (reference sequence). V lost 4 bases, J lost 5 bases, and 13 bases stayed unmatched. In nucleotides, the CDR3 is TGCAGTGCTACGCCCCTCATCACGGGACTAGCGGACGAGCAGTACTTC. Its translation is CSATPLITGLADEQYF.

Here the CDR3 reads CSARSPAGGPFEQYF. The CDR3 region has the DNA TGCAGTGCTAGAAGTCCGGCGGGAGGGCCATTCGAGCAGTACTTC. This chain links TRBV20-1 with TRBJ2-7; 9 bases fit TRBD2. Germline-derived CDR1 and CDR2 are DFQATT and SNEGSKA (reference sequence). J was trimmed by 6 bases and V by 2 bases; bases with no gene match: 11. CDR3 length: 15 residues.

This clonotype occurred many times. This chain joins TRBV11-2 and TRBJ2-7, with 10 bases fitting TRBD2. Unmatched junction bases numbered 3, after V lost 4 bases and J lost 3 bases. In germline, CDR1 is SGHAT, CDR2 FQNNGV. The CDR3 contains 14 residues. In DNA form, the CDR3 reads TGTGCCAGCAGCTCCGGGACTAGCGTCTACGAGCAGTACTTC. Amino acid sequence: CASSSGTSVYEQYF.

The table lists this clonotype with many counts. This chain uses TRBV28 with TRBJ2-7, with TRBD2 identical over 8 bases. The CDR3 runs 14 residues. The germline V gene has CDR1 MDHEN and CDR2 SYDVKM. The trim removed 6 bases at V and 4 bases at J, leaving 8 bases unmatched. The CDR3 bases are TGTGCCAGCAGCAGCGCGGGAGGCGGTTACGAGCAGTACTTC. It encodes CASSSAGGGYEQYF.

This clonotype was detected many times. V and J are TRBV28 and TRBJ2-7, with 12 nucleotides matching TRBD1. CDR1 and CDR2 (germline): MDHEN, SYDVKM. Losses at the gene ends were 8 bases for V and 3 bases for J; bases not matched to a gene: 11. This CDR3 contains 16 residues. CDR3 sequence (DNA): TGTGCCAGCTTGCGGGCGGGACAGGGGGCCCGCTACGAGCAGTACTTC. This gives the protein CASLRAGQGARYEQYF.

The CDR3 loop reads CSAIETGISSPLHF. For the CDR3, the DNA is TGCAGTGCTATAGAGACAGGGATTAGTTCACCCCTCCACTTT. The rearrangement joins TRBV20-1 to TRBJ1-6; 7 bases fit TRBD1. J gave up 9 bases and V 4 bases, and 9 bases lay outside the gene matches. This CDR3 spans 14 amino acids. From germline, CDR1 is DFQATT and CDR2 SNEGSKA (reference sequence).

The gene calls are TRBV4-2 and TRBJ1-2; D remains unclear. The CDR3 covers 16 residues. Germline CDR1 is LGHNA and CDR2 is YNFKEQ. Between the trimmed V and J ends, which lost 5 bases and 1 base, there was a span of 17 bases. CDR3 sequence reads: CASSSRGRANNYGYTF. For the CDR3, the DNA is TGTGCCAGCAGCTCCCGTGGCAGAGCCAATAACTATGGCTACACCTTC.

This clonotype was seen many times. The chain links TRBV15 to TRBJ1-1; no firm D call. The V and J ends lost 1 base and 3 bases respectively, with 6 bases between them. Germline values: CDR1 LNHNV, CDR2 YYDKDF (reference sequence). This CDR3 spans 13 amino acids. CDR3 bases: TGTGCCACCAGCAGAGGCCACGACACTGAAGCTTTCTTT. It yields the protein CATSRGHDTEAFF.